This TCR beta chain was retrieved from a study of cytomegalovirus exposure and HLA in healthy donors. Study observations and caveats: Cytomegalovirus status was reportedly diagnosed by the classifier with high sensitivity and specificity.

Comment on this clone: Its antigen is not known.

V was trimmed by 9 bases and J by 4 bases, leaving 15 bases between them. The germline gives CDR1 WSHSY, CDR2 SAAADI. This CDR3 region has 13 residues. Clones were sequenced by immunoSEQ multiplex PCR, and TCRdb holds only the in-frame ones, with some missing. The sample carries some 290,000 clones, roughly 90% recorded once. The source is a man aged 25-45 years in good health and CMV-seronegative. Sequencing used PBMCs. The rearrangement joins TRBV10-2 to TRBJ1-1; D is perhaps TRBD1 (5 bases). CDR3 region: CASAQARGTEAFF. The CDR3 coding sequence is TGCGCCAGTGCACAGGCTAGGGGCACTGAAGCTTTCTTT.